This T cell receptor beta chain was sequenced in a study of T cells in Graves' hyperthyroidism and ophthalmopathy. PBMCs stemmed from less than 13 ml fresh peripheral blood. This clonotype occurred many times. Amplified TCR beta CDR3 regions came from RNA transcripts. Carried out on the TCR CDR3, a first-round RT-PCR used the HTBI primer set. MiXCR, applied by TCRdb to the multiplex PCR reads, yields one record per CDR3 protein. The sample gives some 350,000 distinct CDR3 sequences, around 15% of which show up once; roughly a fifth is in the top ten. The TCR originated in a woman in her fifties or sixties with Graves' ophthalmopathy. The source material was blood.

The DNA for the CDR3 is TGCAGTGCTAGTGGGGGACCCAACTATGGCTACACCTTC. It is translated as CSASGGPNYGYTF. The V call is TRBV20-1, the J call TRBJ1-2; D is perhaps TRBD1 (5 bases). Trimming pared 3 bases from V and 2 bases from J, leaving 10 bases between. Germline V CDR1 and CDR2: DFQATT, SNEGSKA (reference sequence). The CDR3 is 13 amino acids.